This T cell receptor (delta chain) was documented in a study of delta chains in infants with herpesvirus infections. Across the whole study: Ugandan infants were followed prospectively from birth through primary CMV infection.

With respect to this clone: Antigen unknown. A read error is the likely source, as a far larger clone sits one nucleotide away. The identical CDR3 is also encoded by other nucleotide sequences in the sample.

PBMC RNA was reverse transcribed using gamma-chain- and delta-chain-specific primers. TCRdb re-processed the RT-PCR reads via CATT. This table holds 200 to 300 delta-chain clones, 36% found once. Regarding the study as a whole: Limitations included few samples and no matched controls for race or environment.

The input for sequencing was peripheral blood, taken at time point 1 of longitudinal follow-up. The sequence came from a human donor who was a Ugandan infant, either HIV-exposed or HIV-unexposed (not recorded which).

The CDR3 protein is CALGERKGLPTPYTGGSLDKLIF. DNA for the CDR3: TGTGCTCTTGGGGAAAGGAAGGGACTTCCTACTCCATATACCGGGGGATCCCTCGATAAACTCATCTTT. This rearrangement joins TRDV1 to TRDJ1; D might be TRDD2 (8 bases). Trimming removed 2 bases from V and 4 bases from J, with 38 bases in between. Germline V gene sequence: CDR1 TSWWSYY, CDR2 QGS. CDR3 length equals 23 residues.